These 21 T cell receptor beta chains share one sample of origin, sequenced in a study of cytomegalovirus exposure and HLA in healthy donors. The protocol was immunoSEQ multiplex PCR, while the TCRdb copy is restricted to in-frame clones and leaves out a portion. The sample includes some 98,000 clones, 87% seen only once; the top ten take 3.5% to 5%. The material sequenced was PBMCs. The receptors come from a woman aged 25 to 39 in good health and CMV-seronegative.

The chain has TRBV2 and TRBJ2-7, with TRBD1 identical over 9 bases. The CDR3 length is 13 residues. Germline V lookup: CDR1 SNHLY, CDR2 FYNNEI. Unmatched junction bases numbered 6, after V lost 11 bases and J lost 1 base. CDR3 protein: CACGTGTSYEQYF. The CDR3 DNA sequence: TGTGCCTGCGGGACAGGGACATCCTACGAGCAGTACTTC.

V and J are TRBV6-1 and TRBJ2-3, with 10 bases lining up with TRBD2. V lost 4 bases, J lost 6 bases, and 4 bases stayed unmatched. CDR3 size: 14 residues. CDR1 and CDR2 from the germline V gene are MNHNS and SASEGT. The CDR3 DNA sequence: TGTGCCAGCAGTGTCAGCGGGGGGGCGGATACGCAGTATTTT. It specifies CASSVSGGADTQYF.

This rearrangement joins TRBV4-2 to TRBJ1-5, with 7 nucleotides matching TRBD1. The V segment lost 1 base and the J segment 3 bases; nucleotides outside the gene matches: 3. This CDR3 contains 15 residues. Germline V gene lookup returns CDR1 LGHNA and CDR2 YNFKEQ. CDR3: CASSQGTGNNQPQHF. The CDR3 DNA reads TGTGCCAGCAGCCAAGGGACAGGCAACAATCAGCCCCAGCATTTT.

The chain is built from TRBV19 and TRBJ1-2; D call uncertain. The length of the CDR3 is 13 residues. CDR1 and CDR2 from the germline V gene are LNHDA and SQIVND (reference sequence). V was trimmed by 3 bases and J by 8 bases, leaving 13 bases between them. The CDR3 bases are TGTGCCAGTAGTATCCTGGGAGTCCGAGGCTACACCTTC. It specifies CASSILGVRGYTF.

This clone occurred a few times. The chain combines TRBV4-1 with TRBJ2-2, with TRBD1 identical over 9 bases. The CDR3 is 15 residues long. Germline CDR1 is MGHRA and CDR2 is YSYEKL. With 2 bases clipped from V and 5 bases from J, the junction kept 3 bases outside the gene matches. CDR3: CASSQIQGATGELFF. The CDR3 region has the DNA TGCGCCAGCAGCCAAATACAGGGGGCGACCGGGGAGCTGTTTTTT.

V gene TRBV5-1 combines with J gene TRBJ1-2; possible D gene TRBD1, 5 bases. The CDR3 runs to 13 residues. With 4 bases removed from V and 6 bases from J, the gap between germline ends came to 13 bases. Germline V gives CDR1 SGHRS, CDR2 YFSETQ. Written as DNA, the CDR3 is TGCGCCAGCAGCCAAGGGGTTCGGGATGGCTACACCTTC. Amino acid sequence: CASSQGVRDGYTF.

The rearrangement links TRBV28 to TRBJ1-2; D might be TRBD1 (5 bases). Trimming shortened V by 5 bases and J by 6 bases, and 13 bases separated the two germline ends. This CDR3 is built from 13 residues. Per the germline V gene, CDR1 is MDHEN and CDR2 is SYDVKM. CDR3 sequence reads: CASSGVGDHGYTF. The CDR3 DNA sequence: TGTGCCAGCAGTGGGGTAGGGGATCATGGCTACACCTTC.

This clone has more than one count but fewer than ten. The rearrangement uses TRBV5-4 and TRBJ2-2; 10 positions match TRBD2. V shed 2 bases, J shed 4 bases, and the junction held 8 bases outside the gene matches. Germline V lookup: CDR1 SGHNT, CDR2 YYREEE (reference sequence). This CDR3 is built from 17 residues. The CDR3 nucleotides read TGTGCCAGCAGCTTAGGGATCGAGCGGGGGGGCACCGGGGAGCTGTTTTTT. It encodes CASSLGIERGGTGELFF.

The rearrangement joins TRBV4-1 to TRBJ2-1, with unresolved D. The CDR3 has 16 residues. Germline V gene lookup returns CDR1 MGHRA and CDR2 YSYEKL. V was pared by 0 bases and J by 0 bases, with 9 bases between. The CDR3 bases are TGCGCCAGCAGCCAAGATCAGGTGAGCTCCTACAATGAGCAGTTCTTC. It encodes CASSQDQVSSYNEQFF.

This clone rates as medium-sized. This chain uses TRBV2 with TRBJ1-4; D uncertain. V lost 7 bases and J lost 0, with 18 bases in between. The germline gives CDR1 SNHLY, CDR2 FYNNEI. The CDR3 extends over 17 amino acids. CDR3 sequence: CASIPRGLYATNEKLFF. CDR3 DNA sequence: TGTGCCAGCATCCCCCGAGGACTATATGCAACTAATGAAAAACTGTTTTTT.

The chain carries TRBV18 and TRBJ1-1; D is perhaps TRBD1 (5 bases). Per the germline V gene, CDR1 is KGHSH and CDR2 is LQKENI. CDR3 length: 16 residues. Deletions cut 0 bases from V and 1 base from J, with 12 bases between. The CDR3 sequence: CASSPPPQGRNTEAFF. The CDR3 DNA reads as TGTGCCAGCTCACCACCCCCCCAGGGTAGGAACACTGAAGCTTTCTTT.

The chain links TRBV15 to TRBJ1-2; D unclear. CDR3 length equals 13 residues. V was cut by 5 bases and J by 8 bases, with 15 bases left in between. Germline-derived CDR1 and CDR2 are LNHNV and YYDKDF (reference sequence). The CDR3 DNA reads as TGTGCCACCAGCCCTAGTCGCCTAGAAGGCTACACCTTC. It translates to CATSPSRLEGYTF.

The V and J genes are TRBV6-1 and TRBJ2-3; 9 nucleotides align to TRBD2. The V and J ends lost 6 bases and 5 bases, in that order; junction bases with no gene match: 9. The germline CDR1 and CDR2 sequences are MNHNS and SASEGT. CDR3 length: 15 amino acids. For the CDR3, the DNA is TGTGCCAGCAGCCATAGCGGGGGTGGTGGAGATACGCAGTATTTT. Its translation: CASSHSGGGGDTQYF.

The J gene is TRBJ1-1, the V gene TRBV10-3; D not resolved. Between the trimmed V and J ends, which lost 6 bases and 4 bases, there was a span of 9 bases. The CDR3 extends over 12 amino acids. Germline CDR1 ENHRY, CDR2 SYGVKD. As DNA, the CDR3 is TGTGCCATCAGGAAGGAGCCCACTGAAGCTTTCTTT. It encodes CAIRKEPTEAFF.

The V gene is TRBV6-4, the J gene TRBJ1-2; D remains ambiguous. V was clipped by 5 bases and J by 3 bases, with 13 bases between them. This CDR3 is built from 14 residues. The germline gives CDR1 MRHNA, CDR2 SNTAGT. The CDR3 spells CASSKWSGDYGYTF. CDR3 coding DNA: TGTGCCAGCAGTAAATGGTCCGGGGACTATGGCTACACCTTC.

The chain has TRBV7-9 and TRBJ1-4; 9 bases match TRBD1. V lost 5 bases and J lost 5; bases outside the gene matches: 6. This CDR3 is 15 amino acids long. Germline V gene sequence: CDR1 SEHNR, CDR2 FQNEAQ (reference sequence). The CDR3 nucleotides read TGTGCCAGCAGCCGGACCGGGACAGGGAATGAAAAACTGTTTTTT. It specifies CASSRTGTGNEKLFF.

The V call is TRBV6-5, the J call TRBJ1-2; TRBD1 matches at 10 bases. Per germline, CDR1 MNHEY and CDR2 SVGAGI. The CDR3 has 16 residues. Trimming cost V 0 bases and J 7 bases; bases outside gene matches: 8. CDR3 sequence reads: CASSYSVGQGFAGYTF. CDR3 nucleotide sequence: TGTGCCAGCAGTTACTCTGTGGGACAGGGGTTCGCTGGCTACACCTTC.

The chain employs TRBV5-1 and TRBJ1-2; a weak D match, TRBD1 (6 bases). Looked up from germline, CDR1 is SGHRS and CDR2 is YFSETQ. The ends were cut back, 1 base at V and 1 base at J, with 8 bases in the middle. The CDR3 covers 14 residues. The CDR3 sequence is CASSLSGDNYGYTF. CDR3 sequence (DNA): TGCGCCAGCAGCTTGTCAGGGGATAACTATGGCTACACCTTC.

V gene TRBV2 combines with J gene TRBJ1-2; D uncertain. Per germline, CDR1 SNHLY and CDR2 FYNNEI. The CDR3 consists of 13 residues. V lost 3 bases, J lost 4 bases, and 9 bases lay in between. The CDR3 DNA sequence: TGTGCCAGCAGTGACTCGGGTGTCTATGGCTACACCTTC. As protein: CASSDSGVYGYTF.

V gene TRBV9 combines with J gene TRBJ2-1; D is ambiguous. This CDR3 is 16 amino acids long. V was shortened by 0 bases and J by 2 bases, with 12 bases between the two germline ends. Germline loops: CDR1 SGDLS, CDR2 YYNGEE. The CDR3 is CASSVVRGGTYNEQFF. The CDR3 nucleotides read TGTGCCAGCAGCGTAGTACGTGGCGGAACCTACAATGAGCAGTTCTTC.

A remark on this clone: In the same sample, other DNA sequences code for this CDR3. The rearrangement links TRBV9 to TRBJ2-3; D uncertain. Germline V gene sequence: CDR1 SGDLS, CDR2 YYNGEE. V shed 0 bases and J shed 0 bases, with 8 bases lying between them. The CDR3 runs 15 residues. This chain's CDR3 is CASSVAPSSTDTQYF. The CDR3 DNA reads TGTGCCAGCAGCGTAGCTCCGAGCAGCACAGATACGCAGTATTTT.